Listed here is a single T cell receptor (beta chain). Its antigen is not known. The record originates from a study of cytomegalovirus exposure and HLA in healthy donors. The CDR3 consists of 16 residues. Germline-derived CDR1 and CDR2 are SNHLY and FYNNEI. Trimming removed 2 bases at V and 1 base at J, with 9 bases between. Whole-study results and caveats: A later analysis showed HLA-associated TCR beta chains outstripping equally common others in clonal expansion.

The PCR ran on 60 Vbeta and 13 Jbeta primers. The table came from immunoSEQ multiplex PCR; TCRdb's copy has only in-frame clones and leaves some out. The table shows about 180,000 clones, with around three quarters occurring only once. Sequenced: PBMCs. This chain joins TRBV2 and TRBJ2-6; D not resolved. This TCR was recovered from a middle-aged man in good health and CMV-seronegative. The CDR3 protein is CASSEPELSGANVLTF. The CDR3 DNA sequence: TGTGCCAGCAGTGAACCGGAGTTATCTGGGGCCAACGTCCTGACTTTC.